The T cell receptor beta chain described here comes from a study of blood T cell repertoires in COVID-19. Looking at the study overall: Sources were T cells, B-cell-depleted T cells, or PBMCs; the material itself was cDNA or gDNA.

Participant ages covered about 18 to 89 years across around 22 US areas. Categorization into cohorts depended on clinical history that participants reported. TCRdb's copy holds only in-frame clones and misses some; the assay was immunoSEQ multiplex PCR. The top ten hold about 4.7% of the sample, which has about 320,000 clones, 80% to 90% seen once. Losses at the gene ends were 1 base for V and 8 bases for J; bases not matched to a gene: 9. Germline V gene data show CDR1 as LGHDT and CDR2 as YNNKEL (reference sequence). The CDR3 sequence is 17 residues long. This TCR was sampled from a man under 40 who had recovered from COVID-19. Input material: PBMCs or T cells enriched from blood (not recorded which). The genes are TRBV3-1 (or the pseudogene TRBV3-2) and TRBJ2-1; 12 positions match TRBD2. CDR3 DNA: TGTGCCAGCAGCCAAGTATCTAGCGGGGGGGCTGTCTATGAGCAGTTCTTC. This translates into CASSQVSSGGAVYEQFF.